This T cell receptor beta chain was sequenced for a study of vaccination effects on CD4 cells after COVID-19. As to this clone: Its antigen is currently unknown.

This table comes from immunoSEQ multiplex PCR, and its TCRdb copy is limited to in-frame clones, with some not included. The table records tens of thousands of clones, about three quarters of them present only once. Sequencing in the ViraFEST assay came after antigen-specific CD4+ T cells had been expanded with viral peptide pools, which were used to stimulate PBMC. With nine to eleven days of culture completed, CD4+ T cells were isolated. Either the mRNA-1273 or the BNT162b2 vaccine was given to participants as two doses. Germline trimming cut 2 bases from V and 2 bases from J; bases unmatched to any gene: 0. CDR1 KGHSH and CDR2 LQKENI come from the germline V gene. The CDR3 runs 14 residues.

The TCR comes from a human donor who received a COVID-19 vaccine. V and J are TRBV18 and TRBJ1-5; 7 bases are shared with TRBD1. Sample: CD4+ T cells from PBMCs cultured with HCoV-229E spike peptides, taken after COVID-19 vaccination. CDR3 region: CASSPGTGNQPQHF. CDR3 nucleotide sequence: TGTGCCAGCTCACCAGGGACAGGCAATCAGCCCCAGCATTTT.